The next 6 T cell receptor beta chains were all read from a single sample in a study of beta chain bispecific antibodies for T cell cancers. Each CDR3 protein is one row after TCRdb ran MiXCR on the 5' RACE reads. The sample contains 20,000 to 25,000 distinct CDR3 sequences, 2.6% of which appear only once. Either OKT3 anti-CD3 antibody or CD3/CD28 beads expanded T cells from blood mononuclear cells over roughly three days. No antigen is known for these receptors. Study results and caveats: In these mixed samples, most targeted TRBV reads derived from the leukemia cell line.

The sequenced sample was healthy donor T cells cultured with leukemia cells. Receptor source: a human donor in good health. Some clones in this sample may be carry-over from other donors' samples.

This clonotype was observed at least ten times. The rearrangement links TRBV12-5 to TRBJ2-3; D remains ambiguous. CDR1 is LGHNT, CDR2 FRNRAP, per germline. V lost 5 bases, J lost 0 bases, and 15 bases lay in between. The CDR3 consists of 16 residues. The CDR3, as DNA: TGTGCTAGTGGTACCCCTGATCAAGATAGCACAGATACGCAGTATTTT. Protein sequence: CASGTPDQDSTDTQYF.

This clonotype has at least ten counts. Germline and junction disagree at one end, which may indicate a read error. This chain joins TRBV27 and TRBJ2-7; 8 positions match TRBD1. Germline V gene sequence: CDR1 MNHEY, CDR2 SMNVEV (reference sequence). The CDR3 runs to 13 residues. CDR3 DNA sequence: TGCTTCGCCCGCGGGACAGGTTCTTTAGAGCAGTACTTC. Translation gives CFARGTGSLEQYF.

Many counts were recorded for this clonotype. The chain combines TRBV5-1 with TRBJ2-7, with D unresolved. The CDR3 has 12 amino acids. The germline V gene has CDR1 SGHRS and CDR2 YFSETQ. The V end was cut by 0 bases, the J end by 3 bases, with 4 bases between. The CDR3 DNA reads TGCGCCAGCAGCTTGGACGGCTACGAGCAGTACTTC. Residues: CASSLDGYEQYF.

This clonotype was counted many times. This chain uses TRBV27 with TRBJ2-1; weak D call: TRBD1 (6 bases). Germline lookup yields CDR1 MNHEY and CDR2 SMNVEV (reference sequence). The CDR3 consists of 15 residues. The germline V and J ends were trimmed by 2 bases and 5 bases, with 13 bases remaining between them. The CDR3 region is CASSLGGTPNNEQFF. DNA of the CDR3: TGTGCCAGCAGTTTAGGTGGGACACCTAACAATGAGCAGTTCTTC.

This clonotype showed up just a few times. The rearrangement joins TRBV7-2 to TRBJ2-3; 13 nucleotides align to TRBD2. This CDR3 region has 17 residues. J gave up 6 bases and V 3 bases, and 9 bases lay outside the gene matches. Germline V gene sequence: CDR1 SGHTA, CDR2 FQGNSA. CDR3 in amino acids: CASSFGLAGEMSDTQYF. As DNA, the CDR3 is TGTGCCAGCAGCTTCGGACTAGCGGGGGAAATGAGTGATACGCAGTATTTT.

This clonotype has just a few counts. This chain uses TRBV30 with TRBJ2-5; no reliable D call. CDR3 length equals 19 residues. Germline-derived CDR1 and CDR2 are GTSNPN and SVGIG (reference sequence). The V end was cut by 0 bases, the J end by 0 bases, with 23 bases between. The CDR3 region is CAWSVPSISVTAYQETQYF. The CDR3 region has the DNA TGTGCCTGGAGTGTACCGTCTATTAGTGTGACTGCGTACCAAGAGACCCAGTACTTC.